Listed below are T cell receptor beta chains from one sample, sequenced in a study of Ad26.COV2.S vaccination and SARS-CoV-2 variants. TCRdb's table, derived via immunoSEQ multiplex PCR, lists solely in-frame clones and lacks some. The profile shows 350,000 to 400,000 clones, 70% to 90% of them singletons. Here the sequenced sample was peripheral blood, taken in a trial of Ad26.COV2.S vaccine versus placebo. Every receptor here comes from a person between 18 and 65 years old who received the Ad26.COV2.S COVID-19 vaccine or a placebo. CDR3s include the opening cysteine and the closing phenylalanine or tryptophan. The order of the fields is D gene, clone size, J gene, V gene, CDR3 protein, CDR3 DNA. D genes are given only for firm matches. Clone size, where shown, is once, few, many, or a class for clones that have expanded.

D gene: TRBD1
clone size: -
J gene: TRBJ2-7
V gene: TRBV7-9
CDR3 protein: CASSYDRGNEQYF
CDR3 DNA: TGTGCCAGCAGCTACGACAGGGGGAACGAGCAGTACTTC

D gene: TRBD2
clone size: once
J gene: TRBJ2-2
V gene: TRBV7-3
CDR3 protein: CASSLIPTGLAGTGELFF
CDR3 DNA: TGTGCCAGCAGCTTAATCCCCACCGGGCTAGCGGGCACCGGGGAGCTGTTTTTT

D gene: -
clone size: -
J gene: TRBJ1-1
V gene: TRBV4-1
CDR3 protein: CASSQSQRVNTEAFF
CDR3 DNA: TGCGCCAGCAGCCAATCCCAACGGGTGAACACTGAAGCTTTCTTT

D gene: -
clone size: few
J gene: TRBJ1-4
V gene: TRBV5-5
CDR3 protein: CASSERAANEKLFF
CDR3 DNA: TGTGCCAGCAGCGAAAGGGCCGCTAATGAAAAACTGTTTTTT

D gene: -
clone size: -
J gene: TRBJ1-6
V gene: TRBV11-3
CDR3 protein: CATGHSNSPLHF
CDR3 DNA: TGTGCCACGGGACACAGTAATTCACCCCTCCACTTT

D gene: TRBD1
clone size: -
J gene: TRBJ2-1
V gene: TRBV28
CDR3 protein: CASSLLGRGYNEQFF
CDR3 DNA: TGTGCCAGCAGTTTATTGGGCAGGGGGTATAATGAGCAGTTCTTC

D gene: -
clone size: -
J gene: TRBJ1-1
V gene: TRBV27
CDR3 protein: CASSFPGDTEAFF
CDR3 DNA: TGTGCCAGCAGTTTCCCGGGGGATACTGAAGCTTTCTTT

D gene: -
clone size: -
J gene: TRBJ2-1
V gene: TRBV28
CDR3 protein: CASTKTGTNEQFF
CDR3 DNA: TGTGCCAGCACCAAAACAGGGACCAATGAGCAGTTCTTC

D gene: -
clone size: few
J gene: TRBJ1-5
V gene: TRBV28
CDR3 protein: CASSFGTLNQPQHF
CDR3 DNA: TGTGCCAGCAGTTTCGGGACATTAAATCAGCCCCAGCATTTT

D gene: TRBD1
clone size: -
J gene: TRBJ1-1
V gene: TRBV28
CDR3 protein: CASSTYRGADTEAFF
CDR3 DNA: TGTGCCAGCAGTACATACAGGGGAGCCGACACTGAAGCTTTCTTT

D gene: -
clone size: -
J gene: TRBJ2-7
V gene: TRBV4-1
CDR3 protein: CASSQDRSGSSYEQYF
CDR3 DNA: TGCGCCAGCAGCCAAGACCGCAGCGGTAGCTCCTACGAGCAGTACTTC

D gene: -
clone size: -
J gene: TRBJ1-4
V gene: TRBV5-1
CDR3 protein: CASSFGNSNEKLFF
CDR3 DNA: TGCGCCAGCAGCTTCGGGAATTCTAATGAAAAACTGTTTTTT

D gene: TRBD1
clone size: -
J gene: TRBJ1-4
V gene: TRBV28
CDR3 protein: CASSTVPGQGTATNEKLFF
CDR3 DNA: TGTGCCAGCAGTACAGTCCCGGGACAGGGGACGGCAACTAATGAAAAACTGTTTTTT

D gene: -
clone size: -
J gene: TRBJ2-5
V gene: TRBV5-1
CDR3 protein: CASSPTEGHTGETQYF
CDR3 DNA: TGCGCCAGCAGCCCCACGGAGGGCCATACGGGAGAGACCCAGTACTTC